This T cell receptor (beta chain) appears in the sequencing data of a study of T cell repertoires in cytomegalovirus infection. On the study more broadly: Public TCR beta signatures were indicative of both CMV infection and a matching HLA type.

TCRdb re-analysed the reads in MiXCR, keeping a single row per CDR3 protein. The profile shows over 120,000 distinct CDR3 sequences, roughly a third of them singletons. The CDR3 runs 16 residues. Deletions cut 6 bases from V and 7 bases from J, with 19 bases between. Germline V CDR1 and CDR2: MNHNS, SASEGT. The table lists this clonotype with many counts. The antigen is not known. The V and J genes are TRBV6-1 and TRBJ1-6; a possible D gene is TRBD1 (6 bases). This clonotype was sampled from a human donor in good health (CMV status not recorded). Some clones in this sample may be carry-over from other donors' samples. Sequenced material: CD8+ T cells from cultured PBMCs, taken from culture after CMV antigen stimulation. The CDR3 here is CASSEGHRLGNSPLHF. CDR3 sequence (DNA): TGTGCCAGCAGCGAGGGACACCGATTGGGCAATTCACCCCTCCACTTT.